Below are 8 T cell receptor beta chains sequenced from a single sample in a study of glioma-infiltrating T cells after dendritic cell vaccination. Stated time point: after dendritic cell vaccination, including at tumor progression/relapse. The method was immunoSEQ multiplex PCR; TCRdb's version includes in-frame clones alone and lacks a portion of them. The sample contains over 55,000 clones, 70% to 85% of which appear only once. The material was blood, obtained after dendritic cell vaccination. The receptor source for this set is a human donor with glioblastoma.

V usage is TRBV4-1 and J usage is TRBJ2-1; 9 bases are shared with TRBD2. The CDR3 runs to 15 residues. The germline V gene encodes CDR1 MGHRA and CDR2 YSYEKL. J gave up 9 bases and V 0 bases, and 6 bases lay outside the gene matches. This chain's CDR3 is CASSQDSGGGGEQFF. For the CDR3, the DNA is TGCGCCAGCAGCCAAGATAGCGGGGGTGGGGGTGAGCAGTTCTTC.

This chain connects TRBV30 to TRBJ1-1; the match to TRBD1 covers 7 bases. This CDR3 comprises 11 residues. The V gene's germline CDR1 is GTSNPN and CDR2 SVGIG (reference sequence). The ends lost 8 bases at V and 7 bases at J; junction bases unmatched: 7. CDR3 in amino acids: CASNRGSEAFF. The CDR3 DNA reads TGTGCCAGTAACAGGGGTAGTGAAGCTTTCTTT.

Only one count was recorded for this clone. The chain has TRBV30 and TRBJ2-5; perhaps TRBD2 as D (5 bases). The CDR3 consists of 13 residues. Trimming pared 1 base from V and 5 bases from J, leaving 11 bases between. Germline V lookup: CDR1 GTSNPN, CDR2 SVGIG (reference sequence). The CDR3 spells CAWSGGSLETQYF. For the CDR3, the DNA is TGTGCCTGGAGTGGCGGGTCGTTGGAGACCCAGTACTTC.

The CDR3 loop is CASSLGGQGYDEQYF. The CDR3 region has the DNA TGCGCCAGCAGCTTGGGGGGACAGGGCTACGACGAGCAGTACTTC. The J gene is TRBJ2-7, the V gene TRBV5-1; TRBD1 agrees at 9 bases. Germline assignment: CDR1 SGHRS and CDR2 YFSETQ. This CDR3 has 15 residues. With V trimmed by 0 bases and J by 5 bases, 6 bases remained unmatched.

The rearrangement uses TRBV7-8 and TRBJ1-1; D perhaps matches TRBD1 (5 bases). V lost 0 bases to trimming and J lost 4 bases, with 15 bases between them. The CDR3 is 16 amino acids. The germline V gene has CDR1 SGHVS and CDR2 FQNEAQ. CDR3 DNA: TGTGCCAGCAGCTTAGCCGGGGCGGGGTTAGTCACTGAAGCTTTCTTT. Translation gives CASSLAGAGLVTEAFF. The full variable domain, with the rest looked up from reference TRBV7-8 and TRBJ1-1, is GAGVSQSPRYKVAKRGQDVALRCDPISGHVSLFWYQQALGQGPEFLTYFQNEAQLDKSGLPSDRFFAERPEGSVSTLKIQRTQQEDSAVYLCASSLAGAGLVTEAFFGQGTRLTVV.

This clone came up a few times. The chain couples TRBV5-6 to TRBJ1-3; D is unresolved. CDR3 length: 12 residues. The V gene's germline CDR1 is SGHDT and CDR2 YYEEEE. Trimming stripped 4 bases from V and 9 bases from J, with 11 bases between. CDR3 sequence: CASSRGDSTIYF. In DNA, the CDR3 is TGTGCCAGCAGCCGGGGTGATTCCACCATATATTTT.

Only one count was recorded for this clone. This rearrangement joins TRBV6-5 to TRBJ1-6; D gene unclear. The CDR3 totals 13 residues. V was shortened by 0 bases and J by 7 bases, with 4 bases between the two germline ends. Germline lookup yields CDR1 MNHEY and CDR2 SVGAGI. The CDR3 protein is CASSYSGNSPLHF. DNA for the CDR3: TGTGCCAGCAGTTACTCCGGGAATTCACCCCTCCACTTT.

The chain recombines TRBV5-6 with TRBJ1-1; 8 bases are a match to TRBD1. The ends lost 4 bases at V and 5 bases at J; junction bases unmatched: 7. The CDR3 is made up of 14 amino acids. CDR1 is SGHDT and CDR2 is YYEEEE in the germline V gene. The chain's CDR3 is CASSPTGVRTEAFF. The CDR3 bases are TGTGCCAGCAGCCCGACAGGGGTGCGGACTGAAGCTTTCTTT.